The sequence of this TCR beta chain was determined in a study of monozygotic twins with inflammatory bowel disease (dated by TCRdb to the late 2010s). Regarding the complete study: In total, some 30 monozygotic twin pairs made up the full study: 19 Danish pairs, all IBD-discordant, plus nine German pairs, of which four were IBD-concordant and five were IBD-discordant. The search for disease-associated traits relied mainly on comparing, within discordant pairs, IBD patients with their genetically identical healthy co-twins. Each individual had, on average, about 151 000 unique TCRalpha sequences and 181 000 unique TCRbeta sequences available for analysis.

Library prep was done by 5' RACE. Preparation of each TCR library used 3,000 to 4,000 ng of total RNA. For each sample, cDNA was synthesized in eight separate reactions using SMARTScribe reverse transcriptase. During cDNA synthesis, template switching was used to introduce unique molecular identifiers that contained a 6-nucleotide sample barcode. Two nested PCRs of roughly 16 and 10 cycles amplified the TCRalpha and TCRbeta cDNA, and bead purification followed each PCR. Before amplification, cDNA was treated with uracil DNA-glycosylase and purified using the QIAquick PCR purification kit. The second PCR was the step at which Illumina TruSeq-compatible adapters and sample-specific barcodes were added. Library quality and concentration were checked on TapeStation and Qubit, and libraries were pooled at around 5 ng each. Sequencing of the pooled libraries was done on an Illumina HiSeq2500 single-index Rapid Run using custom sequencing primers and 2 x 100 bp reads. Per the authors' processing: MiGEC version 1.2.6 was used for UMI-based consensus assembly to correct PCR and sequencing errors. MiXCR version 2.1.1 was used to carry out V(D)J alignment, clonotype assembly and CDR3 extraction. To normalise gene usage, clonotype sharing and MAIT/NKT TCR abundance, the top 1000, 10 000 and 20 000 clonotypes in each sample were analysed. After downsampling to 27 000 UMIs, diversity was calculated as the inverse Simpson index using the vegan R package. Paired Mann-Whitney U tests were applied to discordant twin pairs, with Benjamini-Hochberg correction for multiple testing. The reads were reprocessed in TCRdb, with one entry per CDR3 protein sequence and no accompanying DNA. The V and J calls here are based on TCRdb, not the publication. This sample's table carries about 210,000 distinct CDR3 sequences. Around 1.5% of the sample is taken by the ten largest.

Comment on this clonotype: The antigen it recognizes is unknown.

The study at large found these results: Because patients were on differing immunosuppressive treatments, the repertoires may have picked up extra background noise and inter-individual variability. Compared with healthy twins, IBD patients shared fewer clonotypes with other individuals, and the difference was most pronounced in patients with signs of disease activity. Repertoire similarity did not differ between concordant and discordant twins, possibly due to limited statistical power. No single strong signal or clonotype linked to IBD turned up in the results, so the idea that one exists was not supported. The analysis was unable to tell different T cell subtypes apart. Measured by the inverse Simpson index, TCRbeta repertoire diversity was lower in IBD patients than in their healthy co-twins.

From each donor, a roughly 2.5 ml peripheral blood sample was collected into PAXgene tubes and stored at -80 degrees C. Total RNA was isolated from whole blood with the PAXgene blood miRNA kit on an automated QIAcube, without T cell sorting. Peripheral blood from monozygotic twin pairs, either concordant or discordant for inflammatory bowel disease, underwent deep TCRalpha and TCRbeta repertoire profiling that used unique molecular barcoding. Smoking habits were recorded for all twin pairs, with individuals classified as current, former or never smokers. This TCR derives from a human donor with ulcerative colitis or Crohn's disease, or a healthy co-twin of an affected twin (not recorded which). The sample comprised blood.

The CDR3 region reads CASSEAGTDTQYF. Recombination connected TRBV6-4 to TRBJ2-3. Including cysteine and phenylalanine, the CDR3 has 13 amino acids. Nucleotide data are not available. The germline V gene gives CDR1 as MRHNA and CDR2 as SNTAGT.